This TCR beta chain came from a study of T cells in Graves' hyperthyroidism and ophthalmopathy. General study findings and limits: Most thyroid clonotypes expanded above 0.001 appeared in blood too.

This clonotype came up a few times. Its specificity is unknown. The study excluded patients with uncontrolled infection, other autoimmune disease, pregnancy or lactation. Clinicians diagnosed patients from clinical symptoms, serum thyroxine and TRAb, thyroid ultrasound and orbital computed tomography. The junction had 11 bases not matched to a gene; V was cut back by 4 bases and J by 3 bases. The CDR3 has 16 residues. In germline, CDR1 is MDHEN, CDR2 SYDVKM. There were TCR beta CDR3 regions amplified from RNA transcripts. HTBI primers were employed in a first-round RT-PCR of the TCR CDR3. MiXCR, run by TCRdb on the multiplex PCR reads, gives a single entry per CDR3 protein. The table shows about 210,000 distinct CDR3 sequences, with 17% occurring only once.

The J gene is TRBJ2-7, the V gene TRBV28, with 8 bases identical to TRBD1. The sample was blood. This receptor was identified in a man aged 45-65 years with Graves' hyperthyroidism. The CDR3 DNA reads TGTGCCAGCAGTTCCTTAAGGACAGGGATAATCTACGAGCAGTACTTC. This codes for CASSSLRTGIIYEQYF. Together with reference TRBV28 and TRBJ2-7, the CDR3 gives the full variable domain: DVKVTQSSRYLVKRTGEKVFLECVQDMDHENMFWYRQDPGLGLRLIYFSYDVKMKEKGDIPEGYSVSREKKERFSLILESASTNQTSMYLCASSSLRTGIIYEQYFGPGTRLTVT.